This TCR beta chain was sequenced in a study of OX40 agonist ivuxolimab in advanced cancers. Turning to the study itself: Three patients responded partially, comprising one with hepatocellular carcinoma and two with cutaneous melanoma.

Germline loops: CDR1 SQVTM, CDR2 ANQGSEA. There are 16 residues in the CDR3. Notes on this clone: Compared with germline, one end of the junction differs, possibly owing to a read error.

TCRdb's copy holds only in-frame clones and misses some; the assay was immunoSEQ multiplex PCR. The sample records tens of thousands of clones, around 84% being singletons. This chain links TRBV29-1 with TRBJ2-5; 13 positions agree with TRBD2. The specimen comprised CD4+ or CD8+ T cells sorted from blood, sampled in a trial of the OX40 agonist ivuxolimab. The source is an adult with an advanced solid tumor such as melanoma, head and neck, liver or kidney cancer. CDR3 protein: CSFEKPTSGRFRAQYF. Written as DNA, the CDR3 is TGCAGCTTTGAGAAACCGACTAGCGGGAGGTTCCGGGCCCAGTACTTC.